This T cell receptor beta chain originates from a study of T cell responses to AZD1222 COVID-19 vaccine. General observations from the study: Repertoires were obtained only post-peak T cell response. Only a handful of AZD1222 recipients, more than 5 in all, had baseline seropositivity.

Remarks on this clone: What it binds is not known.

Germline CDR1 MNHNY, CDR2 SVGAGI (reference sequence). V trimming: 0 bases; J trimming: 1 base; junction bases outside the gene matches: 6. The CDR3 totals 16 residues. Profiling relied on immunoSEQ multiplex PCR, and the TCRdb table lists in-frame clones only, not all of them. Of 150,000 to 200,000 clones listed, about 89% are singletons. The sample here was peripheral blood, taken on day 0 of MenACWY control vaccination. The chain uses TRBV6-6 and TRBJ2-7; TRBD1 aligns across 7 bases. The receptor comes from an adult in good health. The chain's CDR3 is CASSYSRQGPSYEQYF. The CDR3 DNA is TGTGCCAGCAGTTACTCGAGACAGGGCCCGTCCTACGAGCAGTACTTC.